This paragraph covers one TCR beta chain sequence. Its target is not known. The data belong to a study of CD8 T cells in ankylosing spondylitis. Study-level findings and limits: Seemingly distinctive of ankylosing spondylitis blood was a TCR beta motif formed by eight highly homologous variants.

From germline, CDR1 is SGHTA and CDR2 FQGNSA. The CDR3 is 12 residues long. The ends were cut back, 5 bases at V and 5 bases at J, with 9 bases in the middle. Each CDR3 protein gets one entry after TCRdb re-called the 5' RACE reads with MiXCR. The sample has 200,000 to 250,000 distinct CDR3 sequences, over 9.5% seen once. The rearrangement joins TRBV7-2 to TRBJ1-2; D ambiguous. The sequencing sample was made of blood, either unsorted or a sorted T cell fraction (not recorded which). The origin of this receptor is a male donor with ankylosing spondylitis or in good health (not recorded which). The CDR3 coding sequence is TGTGCCAGCAGCGTTGACCGGTATGGCTACACCTTC. Its translation is CASSVDRYGYTF. Based on the CDR3 plus reference TRBV7-2 and TRBJ1-2, the full variable domain is GAGVSQSPSNKVTEKGKDVELRCDPISGHTALYWYRQSLGQGLEFLIYFQGNSAPDKSGLPSDRFSAERTGGSVSTLTIQRTQQEDSAVYLCASSVDRYGYTFGSGTRLTVV.